The 28 T cell receptor beta chains presented below share a single source sample, sequenced in a study of control samples from healthy donors and cancer patients. TCRdb's table, derived via immunoSEQ multiplex PCR, lists solely in-frame clones and lacks some. The profile shows tens of thousands of clones, 85% of them singletons. The sequenced sample was blood. The receptors come from a man aged 35-49 years in good health.

V usage is TRBV18 and J usage is TRBJ1-1; no firm D call. The V and J ends lost 3 bases and 2 bases respectively, with 10 bases between them. This CDR3 is 14 amino acids long. Germline CDR1 reads KGHSH; CDR2 reads LQKENI. In DNA form, the CDR3 reads TGTGCCAGCTCACCGAGGGCGGATAACACTGAAGCTTTCTTT. Protein product: CASSPRADNTEAFF.

The chain has TRBV24-1 and TRBJ2-1; tentative D call: TRBD1 (5 bases). CDR1 and CDR2 from the germline V gene are KGHDR and SFDVKD. V lost 7 bases and J 9 bases, leaving 12 bases between the germline ends. The CDR3 extends over 12 amino acids. This CDR3 reads CATSTGFGEQFF. Written as DNA, the CDR3 is TGTGCCACCAGCACAGGATTCGGTGAGCAGTTCTTC.

The chain employs TRBV9 and TRBJ1-1; D possibly corresponds to TRBD1 (6 bases). This CDR3 comprises 15 residues. Germline CDR1 and CDR2: SGDLS and YYNGEE. V gave up 0 bases and J gave up 5 bases, with 14 bases separating them. DNA of the CDR3: TGTGCCAGCAGCGTAGGGGGACAACCCGGTACTGAAGCTTTCTTT. This gives the protein CASSVGGQPGTEAFF.

V and J are TRBV25-1 and TRBJ1-3; D not resolved. V was clipped by 3 bases and J by 0 bases, with 12 bases between them. Germline assignment: CDR1 MGHDK and CDR2 SYGVNS. This CDR3 has 16 residues. The CDR3 sequence: CASSDRKGNSGNTIYF. CDR3 DNA sequence: TGTGCCAGCAGTGATAGGAAAGGGAACTCTGGAAACACCATATATTTT.

This sequence joins TRBV5-1 and TRBJ1-2; the D gene is possibly TRBD1 (5 bases). V was clipped by 6 bases and J by 8 bases, with 14 bases between them. The CDR3 has 12 amino acids. Germline lookup yields CDR1 SGHRS and CDR2 YFSETQ. The CDR3 sequence: CASTVGGLGYTF. In DNA, the CDR3 is TGCGCCAGCACGGTCGGGGGTTTGGGCTACACCTTC. Together with reference TRBV5-1 and TRBJ1-2, the CDR3 gives the full variable domain: KAGVTQTPRYLIKTRGQQVTLSCSPISGHRSVSWYQQTPGQGLQFLFEYFSETQRNKGNFPGRFSGRQFSNSRSEMNVSTLELGDSALYLCASTVGGLGYTFGSGTRLTVV.

The gene calls are TRBV10-3 and TRBJ1-2; 7 bases map to TRBD1. Germline values: CDR1 ENHRY, CDR2 SYGVKD. This CDR3 spans 13 amino acids. The J segment lost 8 bases and the V segment lost 10 bases, leaving 13 bases of the junction unmatched. As DNA, the CDR3 is TGTGCCACAAGCCAACCCACAGGGGACGGCTACACCTTC. Translation: CATSQPTGDGYTF.

The V call is TRBV24-1, the J call TRBJ2-1, with D unclear. This CDR3 has 11 amino acids. Germline V lookup: CDR1 KGHDR, CDR2 SFDVKD. V lost 8 bases and J 0 bases, leaving 1 base between the germline ends. CDR3 amino acids: CATTSYNEQFF. CDR3 DNA sequence: TGTGCCACCACCTCCTACAATGAGCAGTTCTTC.

The J gene is TRBJ2-7, the V gene TRBV13, with D unresolved. The V end was cut by 0 bases, the J end by 0 bases, with 9 bases between. This CDR3 is built from 15 residues. Germline V gene lookup returns CDR1 PRHDT and CDR2 FYEKMQ (reference sequence). CDR3 in DNA: TGTGCCAGCAGCTTAGGCTACTCGAGCTCCTACGAGCAGTACTTC. Its translation is CASSLGYSSSYEQYF.

This rearrangement joins TRBV20-1 to TRBJ2-2; D gene uncertain. Germline V gene lookup returns CDR1 DFQATT and CDR2 SNEGSKA (reference sequence). The CDR3 totals 11 residues. Trimming took off 6 bases at V and 4 bases at J, with 6 bases between the two ends. CDR3 sequence: CSAPVTGELFF. The CDR3 DNA is TGCAGTGCCCCGGTCACCGGGGAGCTGTTTTTT.

V gene TRBV19 combines with J gene TRBJ2-3, with 11 bases lining up with TRBD1. Germline V gene data show CDR1 as LNHDA and CDR2 as SQIVND (reference sequence). This CDR3 region has 15 residues. V gave up 10 bases and J gave up 5 bases; unmatched junction bases: 11. The CDR3: CATRKTGTGGDTQYF. The DNA of the CDR3 is TGTGCCACTCGAAAAACCGGGACAGGGGGAGATACGCAGTATTTT.

The J gene is TRBJ2-5, the V gene TRBV5-5, with 7 nucleotides matching TRBD1. Germline CDR1 and CDR2: SGHKS and YYEKEE (reference sequence). V was clipped by 4 bases and J by 4 bases; unmatched bases: 7. The CDR3 has 14 amino acids. In DNA form, the CDR3 reads TGTGCCAGCAGCCAGACAGGGATCCGAGAGACCCAGTACTTC. Amino acid sequence: CASSQTGIRETQYF. Drawing the rest from reference TRBV5-5 and TRBJ2-5, the complete variable domain is DAGVTQSPTHLIKTRGQQVTLRCSPISGHKSVSWYQQVLGQGPQFIFQYYEKEERGRGNFPDRFSARQFPNYSSELNVNALLLGDSALYLCASSQTGIRETQYFGPGTRLLVL.

The rearrangement links TRBV27 to TRBJ1-1; D might be TRBD1 (5 bases). Germline CDR1 is MNHEY and CDR2 is SMNVEV (reference sequence). The CDR3 has 14 residues. V lost 4 bases and J lost 1, with 10 bases in between. CDR3 loop: CASSWRGANTEAFF. The CDR3 DNA reads as TGTGCCAGCAGTTGGCGAGGGGCGAACACTGAAGCTTTCTTT.

The chain employs TRBV5-4 and TRBJ2-7, with 7 bases identical to TRBD2. Germline V gene sequence: CDR1 SGHNT, CDR2 YYREEE (reference sequence). The CDR3 covers 15 residues. V gave up 4 bases and J gave up 0 bases; unmatched junction bases: 7. The DNA for the CDR3 is TGTGCCAGCAGCCGACCCAGCGGGAACTCCTACGAGCAGTACTTC. Translation: CASSRPSGNSYEQYF.

The rearrangement links TRBV12-3 or TRBV12-4 to TRBJ1-6, with D perhaps matching TRBD1 (6 bases). Trimming stripped 4 bases from V and 7 bases from J, with 8 bases between. The length of the CDR3 is 13 residues. CDR3 amino acids: CASSCRGNSPLHF. The CDR3 nucleotides are TGTGCCAGCAGTTGCAGGGGAAATTCACCCCTCCACTTT.

This chain joins TRBV30 and TRBJ1-1; D is possibly TRBD1 (6 bases). Germline V gene sequence: CDR1 GTSNPN, CDR2 SVGIG (reference sequence). This CDR3 is built from 15 residues. V dropped 0 bases and J dropped 1 base, with 12 bases sitting between them. The CDR3 DNA sequence: TGTGCCTGGAGTGTCGCTGGCAGGGGGAACACTGAAGCTTTCTTT. It specifies CAWSVAGRGNTEAFF.

The V gene is TRBV7-9, the J gene TRBJ2-1; TRBD2 matches 7 bases. The CDR3 has 16 amino acids. Germline V CDR1 and CDR2: SEHNR, FQNEAQ (reference sequence). V trimming: 6 bases; J trimming: 7 bases; junction bases outside the gene matches: 15. The DNA of the CDR3 is TGTGCCAGCAGTCCCCGACTTAGCGGGTCCTTAAATGAGCAGTTCTTC. Protein product: CASSPRLSGSLNEQFF.

This chain joins TRBV11-2 and TRBJ1-4; 10 bases line up with TRBD1. V was clipped by 1 base and J by 8 bases; unmatched bases: 7. Germline V gene data show CDR1 as SGHAT and CDR2 as FQNNGV. There are 16 residues in the CDR3. CDR3 coding DNA: TGTGCCAGCAGCTTAGCCACGCCGGGACAGGGGGAAAAACTGTTTTTT. Its translation is CASSLATPGQGEKLFF. Drawing the rest from reference TRBV11-2 and TRBJ1-4, the complete variable domain is EAGVAQSPRYKIIEKRQSVAFWCNPISGHATLYWYQQILGQGPKLLIQFQNNGVVDDSQLPKDRFSAERLKGVDSTLKIQPAKLEDSAVYLCASSLATPGQGEKLFFGSGTQLSVL.

This clone came up once. The V and J genes are TRBV28 and TRBJ1-1, with a possible D match to TRBD1 (5 bases). V lost 4 bases and J lost 5, with 17 bases in between. Germline V CDR1 and CDR2: MDHEN, SYDVKM. This CDR3 contains 15 residues. CDR3 in DNA: TGTGCCAGCAGTTCCCCAGGGCGGGGATCGACTGAAGCTTTCTTT. This encodes CASSSPGRGSTEAFF.

The chain carries TRBV7-2 and TRBJ1-2; D remains unclear. This CDR3 is 13 amino acids long. CDR1 and CDR2 (germline): SGHTA, FQGNSA. With 1 base removed from V and 8 bases from J, the gap between germline ends came to 11 bases. Here the CDR3 reads CASSLGGMDGYTF. The DNA of the CDR3 is TGTGCCAGCAGCTTAGGGGGTATGGACGGCTACACCTTC.

The chain recombines TRBV29-1 with TRBJ1-1, with D perhaps TRBD1 (5 bases). Trimming removed 6 bases from V and 3 bases from J, with 14 bases in between. The CDR3 has 13 amino acids. Germline V gene data show CDR1 as SQVTM and CDR2 as ANQGSEA. CDR3 coding DNA: TGCAGCGTCGCCAGGGAGTTGGACACTGAAGCTTTCTTT. Translating it yields CSVARELDTEAFF.

J is TRBJ2-3 and V is TRBV4-3; D ambiguous. Germline assignment: CDR1 LGHNA and CDR2 YSLEER. V dropped 4 bases and J dropped 1 base, with 9 bases sitting between them. This CDR3 region has 14 residues. CDR3 coding DNA: TGCGCCAGCAGCCTCAGACGCCGCACAGATACGCAGTATTTT. Protein: CASSLRRRTDTQYF.

V is TRBV5-1 and J is TRBJ2-7, with D possibly being TRBD2 (6 bases). The CDR3 runs 14 residues. V dropped 2 bases and J dropped 6 bases, with 15 bases sitting between them. CDR1 and CDR2 from the germline V gene are SGHRS and YFSETQ. CDR3 residues: CASSLRRDAGEQYF. The DNA for the CDR3 is TGCGCCAGCAGCTTAAGGCGGGACGCGGGCGAGCAGTACTTC.

The chain has TRBV9 and TRBJ1-6; D perhaps matches TRBD1 (6 bases). Deletions cut 4 bases from V and 9 bases from J, with 14 bases between. Germline CDR1 is SGDLS and CDR2 is YYNGEE. The CDR3 is 14 residues long. The CDR3, as DNA: TGTGCCAGCAGCCAGGGATCGGGGGCTTCACCCCTCCACTTT. It codes for CASSQGSGASPLHF.

The rearrangement links TRBV12-5 to TRBJ1-4; no clear D. The V end was cut by 5 bases, the J end by 0 bases, with 10 bases between. This CDR3 is built from 15 residues. Germline-derived CDR1 and CDR2 are LGHNT and FRNRAP. CDR3 loop: CASGPGRATNEKLFF. The CDR3 DNA reads TGTGCTAGTGGTCCCGGCCGGGCAACTAATGAAAAACTGTTTTTT.

This sequence joins TRBV14 and TRBJ2-1; possible D gene TRBD2, 6 bases. The CDR3 runs 15 residues. Per the germline V gene, CDR1 is SGHDN and CDR2 is FVKESK. V was pared by 0 bases and J by 8 bases, with 14 bases between. The CDR3 region has the DNA TGTGCCAGCAGCCAAGATCTTCGGGGGTGGGATGAGCAGTTCTTC. Translated: CASSQDLRGWDEQFF.

This chain links TRBV7-9 with TRBJ2-7; D is possibly TRBD2 (5 bases). Germline CDR1 and CDR2: SEHNR and FQNEAQ (reference sequence). The CDR3 is 14 residues long. V was shortened by 1 base and J by 5 bases, with 12 bases between the two germline ends. This CDR3 reads CASSLGTVTNEQYF. Here the CDR3 DNA reads TGTGCCAGCAGCTTAGGGACTGTTACGAACGAGCAGTACTTC.

This clone came up a few times. This chain connects TRBV19 to TRBJ2-3; D not resolved. This CDR3 comprises 13 residues. Germline assignment: CDR1 LNHDA and CDR2 SQIVND (reference sequence). V dropped 9 bases and J dropped 2 bases, with 12 bases sitting between them. The CDR3 bases are TGTGCCAGCGAGTCGAAATTCACAGATACGCAGTATTTT. Its protein product is CASESKFTDTQYF.

The chain uses TRBV6-6 and TRBJ1-1; 7 nucleotides line up with TRBD1. The CDR3 is 16 residues long. Germline V lookup: CDR1 MNHNY, CDR2 SVGAGI (reference sequence). V shed 4 bases, J shed 2 bases, and the junction held 10 bases outside the gene matches. As DNA, the CDR3 is TGTGCCAGCAGTTGGACTTGGGGAGGGGGCAACACTGAAGCTTTCTTT. Translating it yields CASSWTWGGGNTEAFF.